Presented here are 30 T cell receptor beta chains from one specimen sequenced in a study of shared clonotypes between healthy human individuals. Assay used: immunoSEQ multiplex PCR; TCRdb lists only in-frame clones, some missing. The table records 520,000 or so clones, 79% of them present only once. Source material: PBMCs. These receptor sequences come from a woman between 35 and 50 years old in good health. Some clones in this sample may be carry-over from other donors' samples.

The V call is TRBV10-3, the J call TRBJ2-3, with TRBD1 matching over 9 bases. This CDR3 region has 15 residues. The V segment lost 9 bases and the J segment 0 bases; nucleotides outside the gene matches: 7. CDR1 and CDR2 from the germline V gene are ENHRY and SYGVKD. The CDR3 reads CAMDPGTGSTDTQYF. The CDR3 DNA reads as TGTGCCATGGACCCCGGGACAGGGAGCACAGATACGCAGTATTTT.

The chain links TRBV6-5 to TRBJ2-5; the match to TRBD1 covers 7 bases. V was pared by 6 bases and J by 2 bases, with 6 bases of the junction left unmatched. The CDR3 runs 14 residues. The V gene's germline CDR1 is MNHEY and CDR2 SVGAGI. For the CDR3, the DNA is TGTGCCAGCAGGCCCACAGGGGTGCAAGAGACCCAGTACTTC. It yields the protein CASRPTGVQETQYF.

The rearrangement uses TRBV19 and TRBJ1-2; D ambiguous. Trimming cost V 4 bases and J 4 bases, with 13 bases left between them. The CDR3 covers 14 residues. The germline gives CDR1 LNHDA, CDR2 SQIVND (reference sequence). CDR3 in amino acids: CASSTQRLGYGYTF. DNA of the CDR3: TGTGCCAGTAGTACCCAACGGCTGGGCTATGGCTACACCTTC.

The chain links TRBV4-2 to TRBJ2-2, with D possibly matching TRBD2 (6 bases). The germline V and J ends were trimmed by 6 bases and 1 base, with 15 bases remaining between them. Per germline, CDR1 LGHNA and CDR2 YNFKEQ. The CDR3 length is 16 residues. As DNA, the CDR3 is TGTGCCAGCAGTTCCAGAGCGGGTAGGAACACCGGGGAGCTGTTTTTT. This gives the protein CASSSRAGRNTGELFF.

This clone was recorded only once. The chain joins TRBV2 to TRBJ2-3, with D perhaps TRBD1 (6 bases). The V end was cut by 3 bases, the J end by 8 bases, with 12 bases between. The CDR3 totals 13 residues. Per the germline V gene, CDR1 is SNHLY and CDR2 is FYNNEI. CDR3 region: CASSETGRSTQYF. In DNA form, the CDR3 reads TGTGCCAGCAGTGAGACAGGCCGGTCTACGCAGTATTTT. Full variable domain (rest looked up from reference TRBV2 and TRBJ2-3): EPEVTQTPSHQVTQMGQEVILRCVPISNHLYFYWYRQILGQKVEFLVSFYNNEISEKSEIFDDQFSVERPDGSNFTLKIRSTKLEDSAMYFCASSETGRSTQYFGPGTRLTVL.

Here the CDR3 reads CASRGQVEAYEQYF. In nucleotides, the CDR3 is TGTGCCAGCAGAGGACAGGTGGAAGCCTACGAGCAGTACTTC. The chain employs TRBV27 and TRBJ2-5; 7 bases map to TRBD1. The DNA end lines up better with TRBJ2-7; the J call may be wrong. The germline gives CDR1 MNHEY, CDR2 SMNVEV (reference sequence). The CDR3 sequence is 14 residues long.

The chain combines TRBV7-2 with TRBJ2-1; 9 bases agree with TRBD1. In germline, CDR1 is SGHTA, CDR2 FQGNSA. This CDR3 contains 14 residues. V dropped 5 bases and J dropped 12; count of bases not matched to a gene: 11. The CDR3 DNA follows: TGTGCCAGCAGCCCACAAGGACAGGGGCGTGCGCAGTTCTTC. This gives the protein CASSPQGQGRAQFF.

The chain is built from TRBV9 and TRBJ1-2; D unresolved. The ends were cut back, 0 bases at V and 5 bases at J, with 14 bases in the middle. CDR1 is SGDLS and CDR2 is YYNGEE in the germline V gene. The CDR3 loop spans 15 amino acids. The chain's CDR3 is CASSVVGSAWYGYTF. Here the CDR3 DNA reads TGTGCCAGCAGCGTAGTGGGATCGGCTTGGTATGGCTACACCTTC.

The CDR3 bases are TGTGCCAGCAGCCAAGATGGGCAGACTGGGGCCAACGTCCTGACTTTC. This encodes CASSQDGQTGANVLTF. The chain couples TRBV4-2 to TRBJ2-6; D is ambiguous. Trimming took off 0 bases at V and 2 bases at J, with 8 bases between the two ends. Germline CDR1 reads LGHNA; CDR2 reads YNFKEQ. CDR3 length: 16 residues.

The rearrangement uses TRBV28 and TRBJ2-7; D might be TRBD1 (7 bases). In germline, CDR1 is MDHEN, CDR2 SYDVKM. This CDR3 is built from 17 residues. V was pared by 6 bases and J by 2 bases, with 23 bases between. The CDR3 spells CASSPGQEGFRTYEQYF. The CDR3 DNA sequence: TGTGCCAGCAGCCCTGGACAGGAGGGGTTTCGAACCTACGAGCAGTACTTC. The whole variable domain, filled in from reference TRBV28 and TRBJ2-7, reads DVKVTQSSRYLVKRTGEKVFLECVQDMDHENMFWYRQDPGLGLRLIYFSYDVKMKEKGDIPEGYSVSREKKERFSLILESASTNQTSMYLCASSPGQEGFRTYEQYFGPGTRLTVT.

The chain recombines TRBV4-1 with TRBJ2-7; the D is unclear. CDR1 is MGHRA and CDR2 is YSYEKL in the germline V gene. The CDR3 has 14 residues. Trimming cost V 1 base and J 3 bases, with 10 bases left between them. The CDR3 loop reads CASSQVGTDYEQYF. DNA of the CDR3: TGCGCCAGCAGCCAAGTTGGCACAGACTACGAGCAGTACTTC.

The genes are TRBV2 and TRBJ2-5, with TRBD1 as a possible D gene (6 bases). Germline assignment: CDR1 SNHLY and CDR2 FYNNEI. The CDR3 extends over 13 amino acids. V shed 7 bases and J shed 11 bases, with 20 bases lying between them. CDR3 residues: CASTADRQREQYF. CDR3 nucleotide sequence: TGTGCCAGCACCGCTGACAGGCAGAGAGAGCAGTACTTC.

J is TRBJ1-1 and V is TRBV11-3; D is uncertain. Trimming cost V 4 bases and J 5 bases, with 11 bases left between them. The CDR3 loop spans 13 amino acids. Germline V gene lookup returns CDR1 SGHNT and CDR2 YENEEA. CDR3 loop: CASSSHPGTEAFF. The CDR3 DNA reads as TGTGCCAGCAGCTCTCACCCGGGGACTGAAGCTTTCTTT.

The rearrangement joins TRBV7-9 to TRBJ2-5; 7 bases align to TRBD2. CDR1 and CDR2 from the germline V gene are SEHNR and FQNEAQ (reference sequence). The CDR3 loop spans 14 amino acids. J lost 4 bases, V lost 5 bases, and 7 bases had no gene match. The CDR3 DNA reads as TGTGCCAGCAGCCTCCAGCGGGAACGAGAGACCCAGTACTTC. Translated, it gives CASSLQRERETQYF.

The V call is TRBV19, the J call TRBJ2-7; 7 bases are shared with TRBD1. Looked up from germline, CDR1 is LNHDA and CDR2 is SQIVND (reference sequence). Trimming cost V 6 bases and J 5 bases; bases outside gene matches: 4. CDR3 length: 12 residues. The CDR3 DNA follows: TGTGCCAGTAGCCCCGACAGGGACGAGCAGTACTTC. Translated, it gives CASSPDRDEQYF.

This clone came up many times. The rearrangement links TRBV6-1 to TRBJ1-2; TRBD1 is a possible D gene (5 bases). Trimming stripped 5 bases from V and 5 bases from J, with 18 bases between. CDR1 MNHNS and CDR2 SASEGT come from the germline V gene. CDR3 size: 15 residues. The CDR3 region is CASSWSGTAEYGYTF. Written as DNA, the CDR3 is TGTGCCAGCAGTTGGTCCGGGACGGCAGAATATGGCTACACCTTC.

The chain employs TRBV9 and TRBJ2-1; maybe TRBD2 (5 bases). Trimming left V 2 bases short and J 6 bases short, with 9 bases between. The CDR3 is 13 amino acids. CDR1 SGDLS and CDR2 YYNGEE come from the germline V gene. The CDR3 DNA follows: TGTGCCAGCAGCGTGGATAGCGTCAATGAGCAGTTCTTC. The encoded protein is CASSVDSVNEQFF.

The rearrangement uses TRBV5-1 and TRBJ1-1; TRBD1 might be the D (5 bases). The CDR3 is 14 residues long. Trimming left V 0 bases short and J 0 bases short, with 6 bases between. Germline lookup yields CDR1 SGHRS and CDR2 YFSETQ. In DNA form, the CDR3 reads TGCGCCAGCAGCTTGGGGACAATGAACACTGAAGCTTTCTTT. The encoded protein is CASSLGTMNTEAFF.

The chain carries TRBV11-3 and TRBJ1-6; D gene uncertain. The V end was cut by 5 bases, the J end by 10 bases, with 12 bases between. The CDR3 covers 13 residues. Germline V gene sequence: CDR1 SGHNT, CDR2 YENEEA. The CDR3 sequence is CASSRGGNSPLHF. In DNA form, the CDR3 reads TGTGCCAGCAGCCGCGGTGGGAACTCACCCCTCCACTTT. Based on the CDR3 plus reference TRBV11-3 and TRBJ1-6, the full variable domain is EAGVVQSPRYKIIEKKQPVAFWCNPISGHNTLYWYLQNLGQGPELLIRYENEEAVDDSQLPKDRFSAERLKGVDSTLKIQPAELGDSAVYLCASSRGGNSPLHFGNGTRLTVT.

This clone was picked up a small number of times. This chain uses TRBV7-9 with TRBJ1-5; D is possibly TRBD1 (5 bases). V was pared by 7 bases and J by 1 base, with 14 bases between. The length of the CDR3 is 15 residues. Germline V gene lookup returns CDR1 SEHNR and CDR2 FQNEAQ (reference sequence). In DNA, the CDR3 is TGTGCCAGCACCTCCTCGCAGGGAAGCAATCAGCCCCAGCATTTT. Translation gives CASTSSQGSNQPQHF.

This clone was counted only a few times. The chain uses TRBV7-6 and TRBJ1-1; 10 bases are a match to TRBD1. Germline CDR1 reads SGHVS; CDR2 reads FNYEAQ. Trimming cost V 3 bases and J 3 bases; bases outside gene matches: 4. The CDR3 length is 15 residues. For the CDR3, the DNA is TGTGCCAGCAGCTTCGTCGGACAGGGGGACACTGAAGCTTTCTTT. Translation gives CASSFVGQGDTEAFF.

The table lists this clone with a count of one. The rearrangement uses TRBV6-5 and TRBJ2-5, with D possibly matching TRBD1 (6 bases). Germline lookup yields CDR1 MNHEY and CDR2 SVGAGI. The germline V and J ends were trimmed by 5 bases and 4 bases, with 17 bases remaining between them. The CDR3 loop spans 15 amino acids. CDR3 coding DNA: TGTGCCAGCAGTCGACCCGACAGGTCGGGAGAGACCCAGTACTTC. Its protein product is CASSRPDRSGETQYF.

The rearrangement links TRBV27 to TRBJ1-3; 10 bases match TRBD1. The CDR3 is 14 residues long. V lost 5 bases to trimming and J lost 7 bases; unmatched junction nucleotides: 5. Germline V gives CDR1 MNHEY, CDR2 SMNVEV (reference sequence). This CDR3 is CASSRQGARNTIYF. CDR3 coding DNA: TGTGCCAGCAGTAGACAGGGGGCGAGGAACACCATATATTTT.

This clone was seen once. V is TRBV4-1 and J is TRBJ1-4; maybe TRBD1 (6 bases). The germline V and J ends were trimmed by 4 bases and 3 bases, with 15 bases remaining between them. Germline V gene data show CDR1 as MGHRA and CDR2 as YSYEKL. This CDR3 region has 16 residues. This CDR3 is CASSPKGGVANEKLFF. The CDR3 DNA reads TGCGCCAGCAGCCCAAAGGGGGGCGTGGCTAATGAAAAACTGTTTTTT.

This clone was detected many times. The V gene is TRBV7-2, the J gene TRBJ1-3; D gene ambiguous. The germline V and J ends were trimmed by 3 bases and 0 bases, with 9 bases remaining between them. CDR1 SGHTA and CDR2 FQGNSA come from the germline V gene. There are 15 residues in the CDR3. The CDR3 spells CASSFRVSSGNTIYF. The CDR3 DNA sequence: TGTGCCAGCAGCTTTAGAGTTAGCTCTGGAAACACCATATATTTT.

CDR3 DNA sequence: TGTGCCAGCAGTTTAGGAAGGACAGGGGGCTATGGCTACACCTTC. Translation gives CASSLGRTGGYGYTF. This chain uses TRBV28 with TRBJ1-2, with 10 bases aligning to TRBD1. In germline, CDR1 is MDHEN, CDR2 SYDVKM. The CDR3 sequence is 15 residues long. J lost 4 bases, V lost 2 bases, and 4 bases had no gene match.

This clone showed up just once. The rearrangement joins TRBV18 to TRBJ2-7; 8 nucleotides agree with TRBD1. Germline V lookup: CDR1 KGHSH, CDR2 LQKENI. Trimming at V came to 2 bases and at J to 4 bases, leaving 10 bases not matched to a gene. This CDR3 contains 16 residues. The DNA of the CDR3 is TGTGCCAGCTCACCAGGCGCGGCAGGGGGCGCGTACGAGCAGTACTTC. Amino acids: CASSPGAAGGAYEQYF.

The chain combines TRBV7-3 with TRBJ2-5; 12 bases match TRBD2. This CDR3 has 17 amino acids. V shed 5 bases and J 5 bases; nucleotides not matched to a gene: 12. CDR1 and CDR2 (germline): SGHTA, FQGTGA. In DNA, the CDR3 is TGTGCCAGCAGCCAGGGTGCTAGCGGGAGGGCCTGGGAGACCCAGTACTTC. This codes for CASSQGASGRAWETQYF.

The rearrangement uses TRBV27 and TRBJ2-7; weak D call: TRBD2 (6 bases). CDR3 length: 13 amino acids. Trimming removed 6 bases at V and 3 bases at J, with 12 bases between. Germline V lookup: CDR1 MNHEY, CDR2 SMNVEV (reference sequence). The CDR3 loop is CASSFSGSYEQYF. Here the CDR3 DNA reads TGTGCCAGCAGCTTTTCCGGGAGCTACGAGCAGTACTTC.

The chain has TRBV9 and TRBJ2-1; D gene uncertain. From germline, CDR1 is SGDLS and CDR2 YYNGEE. Trimming took 2 bases from V and 0 from J, leaving 9 bases between them. The CDR3 runs 15 residues. CDR3: CASSVTATSYNEQFF. The CDR3 DNA sequence: TGTGCCAGCAGCGTTACAGCGACCTCCTACAATGAGCAGTTCTTC.